This T cell receptor beta chain was identified during a study of blood T cell repertoires in COVID-19. At the level of the study: Sources were T cells, B-cell-depleted T cells, or PBMCs; the material itself was cDNA or gDNA.

Methods used by the authors: Estimates of nucleated cell counts were drawn from the amplification of reference gene primers. Method: immunoSEQ multiplex PCR; TCRdb's copy keeps in-frame clones and lacks some. D and trimming were read from the DNA, whereas the V and J calls and clone size are those reported in that table. The sample yields fewer than 350,000 clones, 90% seen once. Participant reports of clinical history set cohort assignment. The length of the CDR3 is 14 residues. CDR1 is MDHEN and CDR2 is SYDVKM in the germline V gene. J lost 6 bases, V lost 11 bases, and 15 bases had no gene match. The source material was PBMCs or T cells enriched from blood (not recorded which). The receptor was isolated from a woman aged 18-29 years with acute COVID-19. The chain carries TRBV28 and TRBJ1-1, with 7 bases aligning to TRBD1. CDR3 sequence reads: CAAGLLQGTAEAFF. The CDR3 nucleotides read TGTGCCGCTGGGCTTCTACAGGGGACCGCTGAAGCTTTCTTT.